This T cell receptor beta chain was retrieved from a study of blood T cell repertoires in COVID-19. At the level of the study: From T cells, B-cell-depleted T cells, or PBMCs came the material, which was cDNA or gDNA.

Method: immunoSEQ multiplex PCR; TCRdb's copy keeps in-frame clones and lacks some. The sample holds more than 250,000 clones, about 91% seen once. The length of the CDR3 is 13 residues. Per germline, CDR1 SEHNR and CDR2 FQNEAQ (reference sequence). Comment on this clone: The junction differs from germline at one of its ends, possibly a read error.

Enrolled during active infection, Seattle patients were then followed longitudinally. The sequencing sample was made of peripheral blood. This receptor was obtained from a woman in her twenties or thirties with COVID-19, enrolled during active disease. This sequence joins TRBV7-9 and TRBJ1-1; a possible D gene is TRBD1 (5 bases). Written as DNA, the CDR3 is TGTGCCAGCAGCTTAGGGCGGGACTTTGAAGCCTTCTTT. Residues: CASSLGRDFEAFF.